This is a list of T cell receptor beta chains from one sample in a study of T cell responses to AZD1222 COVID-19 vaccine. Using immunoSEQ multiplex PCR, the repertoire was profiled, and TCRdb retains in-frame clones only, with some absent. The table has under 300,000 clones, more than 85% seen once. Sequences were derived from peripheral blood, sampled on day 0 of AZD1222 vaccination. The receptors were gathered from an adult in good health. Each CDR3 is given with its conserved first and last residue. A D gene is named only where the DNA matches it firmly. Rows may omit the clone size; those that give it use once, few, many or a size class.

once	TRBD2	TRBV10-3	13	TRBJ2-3	CATLRGGADTQYF	TGTGCCACCCTTCGGGGGGGGGCAGATACGCAGTATTTT
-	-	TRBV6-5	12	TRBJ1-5	CASSGYSQPQHF	TGTGCCAGCAGCGGCTACTCTCAGCCCCAGCATTTT
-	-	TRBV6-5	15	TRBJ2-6	CASSYEGSGANVLTF	TGTGCCAGCAGTTATGAAGGGTCTGGGGCCAACGTCCTGACTTTC
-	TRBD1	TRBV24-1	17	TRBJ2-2	CATSDLRQGYSTGELFF	TGTGCCACCAGTGATTTGCGACAGGGGTATAGCACCGGGGAGCTGTTTTTT
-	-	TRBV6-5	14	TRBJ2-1	CASNLAEPYNEQFF	TGTGCCAGCAACCTCGCGGAGCCCTACAATGAGCAGTTCTTC
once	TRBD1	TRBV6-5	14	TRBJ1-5	CASSYSDRGQPQHF	TGTGCCAGCAGTTACTCCGACAGGGGCCAGCCCCAGCATTTT
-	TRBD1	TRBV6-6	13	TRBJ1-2	CASRTGGPYGYTF	TGTGCCAGCAGAACAGGGGGCCCCTATGGCTACACCTTC
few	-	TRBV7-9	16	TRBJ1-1	CASSLVGGLPGTEAFF	TGTGCCAGCAGCTTGGTTGGTGGTCTGCCGGGGACTGAAGCTTTCTTT
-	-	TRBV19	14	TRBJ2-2	CASSSRYQTGELFF	TGTGCCAGTAGCTCCAGGTACCAAACCGGGGAGCTGTTTTTT
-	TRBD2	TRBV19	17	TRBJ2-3	CASSLLGTSAGTDTQYF	TGTGCCAGTAGTCTCCTAGGGACTAGCGCGGGCACAGATACGCAGTATTTT
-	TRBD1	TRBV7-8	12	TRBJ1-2	CASSPGQAGYTF	TGTGCCAGCAGCCCGGGACAGGCGGGCTACACCTTC
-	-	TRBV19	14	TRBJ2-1	CASIGDPSYNEQFF	TGTGCCAGTATAGGGGACCCCTCCTACAATGAGCAGTTCTTC
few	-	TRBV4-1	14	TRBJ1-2	CASSQYSAPRGYTF	TGCGCCAGCAGCCAGTACAGCGCGCCGAGGGGCTACACCTTC
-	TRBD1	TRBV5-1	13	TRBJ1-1	CASSRGQDTEAFF	TGCGCCAGCAGTAGAGGACAGGACACTGAAGCTTTCTTT
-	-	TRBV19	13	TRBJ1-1	CASTTGENRAAFF	TGTGCCAGTACCACGGGGGAGAATCGTGCGGCTTTCTTT
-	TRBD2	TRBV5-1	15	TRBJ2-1	CASSFASGGKNEQFF	TGCGCCAGCAGCTTCGCTAGCGGGGGTAAAAATGAGCAGTTCTTC
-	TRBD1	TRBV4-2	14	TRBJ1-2	CASSPGQGSYGYTF	TGTGCCAGCAGCCCGGGACAGGGATCCTATGGCTACACCTTC
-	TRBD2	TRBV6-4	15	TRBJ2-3	CASSEGSGGTDTQYF	TGTGCCAGCAGTGAGGGAAGCGGGGGGACAGATACGCAGTATTTT
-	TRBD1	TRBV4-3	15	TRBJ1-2	CASSQAPDRNYGYTF	TGCGCCAGCAGCCAAGCCCCGGACAGGAACTATGGCTACACCTTC
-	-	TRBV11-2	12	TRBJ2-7	CASTLTPYEQYF	TGTGCCAGCACCCTGACCCCCTACGAGCAGTACTTC
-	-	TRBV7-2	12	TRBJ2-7	CASSPPAYEQYF	TGTGCCAGCAGCCCGCCGGCCTACGAGCAGTACTTC
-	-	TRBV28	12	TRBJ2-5	CASSLVQGTQYF	TGTGCCAGCAGTTTAGTGCAAGGGACCCAGTACTTC
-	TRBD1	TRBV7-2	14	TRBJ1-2	CASSKDRVNYGYTF	TGTGCCAGCAGCAAGGACAGGGTGAACTATGGCTACACCTTC
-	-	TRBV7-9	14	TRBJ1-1	CASSFGQMNTEAFF	TGTGCCAGCAGCTTTGGACAGATGAACACTGAAGCTTTCTTT
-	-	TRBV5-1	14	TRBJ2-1	CASSRISRVDEQFF	TGCGCCAGCAGTAGGATTTCTCGGGTCGATGAGCAGTTCTTC
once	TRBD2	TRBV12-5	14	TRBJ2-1	CASASGGRAAEQFF	TGTGCTAGTGCCTCGGGCGGGAGGGCAGCTGAGCAGTTCTTC
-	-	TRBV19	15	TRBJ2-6	CASSILGSGANVLTF	TGTGCCAGTAGTATCTTAGGCTCTGGGGCCAACGTCCTGACTTTC
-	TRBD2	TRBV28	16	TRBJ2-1	CASSFGGTSGWNEQFF	TGTGCCAGCAGTTTCGGCGGGACTAGCGGATGGAATGAGCAGTTCTTC
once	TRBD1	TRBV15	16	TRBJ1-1	CATSRAQGAGNTEAFF	TGTGCCACCAGCAGGGCCCAGGGGGCAGGGAACACTGAAGCTTTCTTT
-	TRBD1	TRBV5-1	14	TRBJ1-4	CASSPVQGNEKLFF	TGCGCCAGCAGCCCCGTACAGGGGAATGAAAAACTGTTTTTT
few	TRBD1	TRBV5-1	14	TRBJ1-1	CASSRDRGNTEAFF	TGCGCCAGCAGCCGAGACAGGGGCAACACTGAAGCTTTCTTT
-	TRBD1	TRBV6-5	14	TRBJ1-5	CASSTRGRNQPQHF	TGTGCCAGCAGCACCAGGGGGAGGAATCAGCCCCAGCATTTT
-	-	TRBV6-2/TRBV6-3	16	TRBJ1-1	CASSKAGLRMNTEAFF	TGTGCCAGCAGCAAGGCAGGCCTAAGAATGAACACTGAAGCTTTCTTT
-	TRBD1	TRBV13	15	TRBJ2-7	CASSVRDRPTYEQYF	TGTGCCAGCAGCGTCCGGGACAGACCGACCTACGAGCAGTACTTC
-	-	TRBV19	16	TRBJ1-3	CASSNPPGATGNTIYF	TGTGCCAGTTCTAACCCGCCGGGGGCCACGGGAAACACCATATATTTT
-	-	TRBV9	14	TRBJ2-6	CASKRSDGANVLTF	TGTGCCAGCAAACGAAGCGATGGGGCCAACGTCCTGACTTTC